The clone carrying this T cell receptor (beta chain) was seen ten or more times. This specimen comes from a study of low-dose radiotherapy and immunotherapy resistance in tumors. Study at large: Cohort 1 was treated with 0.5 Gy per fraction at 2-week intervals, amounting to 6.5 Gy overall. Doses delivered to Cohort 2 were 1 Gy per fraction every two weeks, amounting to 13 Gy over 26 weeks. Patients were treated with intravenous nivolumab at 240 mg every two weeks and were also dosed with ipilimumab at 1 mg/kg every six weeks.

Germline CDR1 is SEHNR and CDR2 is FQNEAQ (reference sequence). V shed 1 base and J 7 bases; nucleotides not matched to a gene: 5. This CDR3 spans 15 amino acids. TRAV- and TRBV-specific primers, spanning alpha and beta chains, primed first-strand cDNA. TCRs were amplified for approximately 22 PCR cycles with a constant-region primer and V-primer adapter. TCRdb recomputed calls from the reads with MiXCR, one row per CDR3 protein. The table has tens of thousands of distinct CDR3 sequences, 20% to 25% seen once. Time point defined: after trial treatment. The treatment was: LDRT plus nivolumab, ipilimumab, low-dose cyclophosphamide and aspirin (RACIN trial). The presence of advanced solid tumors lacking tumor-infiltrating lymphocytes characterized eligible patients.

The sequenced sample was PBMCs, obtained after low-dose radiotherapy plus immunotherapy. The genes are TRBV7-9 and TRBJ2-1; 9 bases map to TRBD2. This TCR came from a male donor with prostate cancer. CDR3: CASSLVGTSWNEQFF. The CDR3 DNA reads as TGTGCCAGCAGCTTAGTTGGGACTAGCTGGAATGAGCAGTTCTTC.